Presented here are 22 T cell receptor beta chains from one specimen sequenced in a study of cytomegalovirus exposure and HLA in healthy donors. The primer mix had 60 Vbeta and 13 Jbeta primers. Using immunoSEQ multiplex PCR, the repertoire was profiled, and TCRdb retains in-frame clones only, with some absent. This table holds some 93,000 clones, over 65% found once. Material: PBMCs. Source of these receptors: a man in his forties or fifties in good health and CMV-seronegative.

The V call is TRBV7-3, the J call TRBJ2-1, with 10 bases identical to TRBD2. This CDR3 has 20 residues. Germline lookup yields CDR1 SGHTA and CDR2 FQGTGA. V shed 5 bases and J 0 bases; nucleotides not matched to a gene: 16. The CDR3 reads CASSKRTSGLPSSSYNEQFF. In DNA form, the CDR3 reads TGTGCCAGCAGCAAGCGGACTAGCGGCCTCCCTTCTAGCTCCTACAATGAGCAGTTCTTC.

The rearrangement links TRBV5-5 to TRBJ2-1; 9 positions agree with TRBD2. Trimming cost V 4 bases and J 8 bases; bases outside gene matches: 10. This CDR3 is built from 15 residues. Looked up from germline, CDR1 is SGHKS and CDR2 is YYEKEE (reference sequence). CDR3 loop: CASSLSGRGVDEQFF. DNA of the CDR3: TGTGCCAGCAGCCTTAGCGGGAGAGGCGTAGATGAGCAGTTCTTC.

This clone appeared a single time. The rearrangement links TRBV19 to TRBJ2-1; 9 bases fit TRBD1. The CDR3 sequence is 16 residues long. Germline CDR1 is LNHDA and CDR2 is SQIVND (reference sequence). With 2 bases clipped from V and 2 bases from J, the junction kept 4 bases outside the gene matches. CDR3 residues: CASSIPGQGAYNEQFF. The CDR3 bases are TGTGCCAGTAGTATACCGGGACAGGGCGCCTACAATGAGCAGTTCTTC.

The V and J genes are TRBV29-1 and TRBJ2-2, with D perhaps matching TRBD1 (5 bases). CDR1 and CDR2 from the germline V gene are SQVTM and ANQGSEA. The CDR3 spans 14 residues. The V and J ends lost 4 bases and 1 base respectively, with 10 bases between them. The CDR3 region is CSVGQMGNTGELFF. The CDR3 nucleotides are TGCAGCGTTGGACAGATGGGGAACACCGGGGAGCTGTTTTTT.

The chain recombines TRBV10-3 with TRBJ1-1, with 7 bases that match TRBD1. Per the germline V gene, CDR1 is ENHRY and CDR2 is SYGVKD. Unmatched junction bases numbered 9, after V lost 5 bases and J lost 0 bases. This CDR3 contains 16 residues. The DNA for the CDR3 is TGTGCCATCAGTCCGTCCCTTGGGACAGTGAACACTGAAGCTTTCTTT. It translates to CAISPSLGTVNTEAFF.

The V and J genes are TRBV11-3 and TRBJ2-7; weak D call: TRBD2 (5 bases). There are 13 residues in the CDR3. Per the germline V gene, CDR1 is SGHNT and CDR2 is YENEEA. V lost 5 bases and J lost 5, with 13 bases in between. CDR3 sequence: CASSPPWGDEQYF. CDR3 coding DNA: TGTGCCAGCAGCCCCCCCTGGGGAGACGAGCAGTACTTC.

This clone was seen at least ten times. This rearrangement joins TRBV7-9 to TRBJ1-4; TRBD1 might be the D (5 bases). CDR3 length equals 13 residues. Looked up from germline, CDR1 is SEHNR and CDR2 is FQNEAQ (reference sequence). The V end was cut by 8 bases, the J end by 8 bases, with 15 bases between. This CDR3 reads CASCLGACEKLFF. The CDR3 region has the DNA TGTGCCAGCTGTCTTGGGGCATGCGAAAAACTGTTTTTT. Combining the CDR3 with reference TRBV7-9 and TRBJ1-4 gives the whole variable domain DTGVSQNPRHKITKRGQNVTFRCDPISEHNRLYWYRQTLGQGPEFLTYFQNEAQLEKSRLLSDRFSAERPKGSFSTLEIQRTEQGDSAMYLCASCLGACEKLFFGSGTQLSVL.

This sequence joins TRBV5-1 and TRBJ2-7; 7 bases map to TRBD2. Germline trimming cut 0 bases from V and 5 bases from J; bases unmatched to any gene: 8. Germline loops: CDR1 SGHRS, CDR2 YFSETQ. This CDR3 has 15 residues. The CDR3 is CASSLAAGVTHEQYF. The CDR3 DNA is TGCGCCAGCAGCTTGGCTGCGGGAGTAACCCACGAGCAGTACTTC.

The chain is built from TRBV7-9 and TRBJ1-2; D is unresolved. The CDR3 loop spans 13 amino acids. V lost 5 bases to trimming and J lost 0 bases, with 7 bases between them. The germline V gene encodes CDR1 SEHNR and CDR2 FQNEAQ (reference sequence). The CDR3 coding sequence is TGTGCCAGCAGCGAGGCCGCTAACTATGGCTACACCTTC. It specifies CASSEAANYGYTF. The full variable domain, its missing parts supplied by reference TRBV7-9 and TRBJ1-2, is DTGVSQNPRHKITKRGQNVTFRCDPISEHNRLYWYRQTLGQGPEFLTYFQNEAQLEKSRLLSDRFSAERPKGSFSTLEIQRTEQGDSAMYLCASSEAANYGYTFGSGTRLTVV.

J is TRBJ1-4 and V is TRBV2, with 8 positions matching TRBD1. J was trimmed by 12 bases and V by 5 bases; bases with no gene match: 11. The CDR3 has 14 residues. Germline V gives CDR1 SNHLY, CDR2 FYNNEI. The CDR3 region is CASSPHETGEELFF. The CDR3 DNA reads TGTGCCAGCAGTCCCCACGAGACAGGGGAGGAACTGTTTTTT.

The chain links TRBV27 to TRBJ2-7; possibly TRBD2 for D (5 bases). The CDR3 contains 13 residues. Trimming took 3 bases from V and 3 from J, leaving 9 bases between them. In germline, CDR1 is MNHEY, CDR2 SMNVEV (reference sequence). The CDR3: CASSFGRNYEQYF. The CDR3 nucleotides read TGTGCCAGCAGTTTTGGGAGAAACTACGAGCAGTACTTC.

The chain carries TRBV5-4 and TRBJ1-3; D gene unclear. Germline CDR1 reads SGHNT; CDR2 reads YYREEE (reference sequence). The CDR3 runs to 16 residues. V lost 0 bases to trimming and J lost 4 bases, with 14 bases between them. CDR3 in DNA: TGTGCCAGCAGCTTGGACAGTCCGACCACGGGAAACACCATATATTTT. Amino acids: CASSLDSPTTGNTIYF. The whole variable domain, filled in from reference TRBV5-4 and TRBJ1-3, reads ETGVTQSPTHLIKTRGQQVTLRCSSQSGHNTVSWYQQALGQGPQFIFQYYREEENGRGNFPPRFSGLQFPNYSSELNVNALELDDSALYLCASSLDSPTTGNTIYFGEGSWLTVV.

The chain has TRBV5-8 and TRBJ1-2; 8 nucleotides align to TRBD1. Germline V CDR1 and CDR2: SGHTS, YDEGEE. This CDR3 contains 17 residues. J lost 4 bases, V lost 1 base, and 12 bases had no gene match. The CDR3 bases are TGTGCCAGCAGCTTGAAATCCGGGACAGGAGGGGGCTATGGCTACACCTTC. Translating gives CASSLKSGTGGGYGYTF.

CDR3 coding DNA: TGCAGCGTTGAAGATACAGGGGCCATTAACACCGGGGAGCTGTTTTTT. As protein: CSVEDTGAINTGELFF. This chain links TRBV29-1 with TRBJ2-2; 7 nucleotides agree with TRBD1. Germline V CDR1 and CDR2: SQVTM, ANQGSEA. The CDR3 runs to 16 residues. The V segment lost 0 bases and the J segment 2 bases; nucleotides outside the gene matches: 6.

The rearrangement links TRBV2 to TRBJ1-2, with a possible D match to TRBD1 (6 bases). V was clipped by 8 bases and J by 2 bases, with 15 bases between them. The CDR3 length is 14 residues. In germline, CDR1 is SNHLY, CDR2 FYNNEI. The DNA for the CDR3 is TGTGCCAGCGGGGGGGGGCAGAACAACTATGGCTACACCTTC. The encoded protein is CASGGGQNNYGYTF.

J is TRBJ2-3 and V is TRBV27; 9 bases line up with TRBD1. The junction had 7 bases not matched to a gene; V was cut back by 8 bases and J by 4 bases. The V gene's germline CDR1 is MNHEY and CDR2 SMNVEV (reference sequence). The CDR3 length is 14 residues. CDR3 loop: CASADRGFADTQYF. Written as DNA, the CDR3 is TGTGCCAGCGCAGACAGGGGGTTTGCAGATACGCAGTATTTT.

This clone occurred a few times. The chain uses TRBV6-5 and TRBJ1-1; possibly TRBD1 for D (6 bases). Trimming pared 2 bases from V and 2 bases from J, leaving 12 bases between. Germline V gene data show CDR1 as MNHEY and CDR2 as SVGAGI. The CDR3 is made up of 15 amino acids. The CDR3, as DNA: TGTGCCAGCAGTTACGGGGGGGGCGCAAACACTGAAGCTTTCTTT. Amino acid sequence: CASSYGGGANTEAFF.

Only one count was recorded for this clone. The rearrangement joins TRBV28 to TRBJ2-4, with D maybe TRBD1 (5 bases). The length of the CDR3 is 16 residues. Trimming cost V 3 bases and J 0 bases, with 12 bases left between them. Germline CDR1 and CDR2: MDHEN and SYDVKM. CDR3: CASSFGTGLAKNIQYF. As DNA, the CDR3 is TGTGCCAGCAGTTTCGGTACAGGCCTAGCCAAAAACATTCAGTACTTC.

The chain employs TRBV7-9 and TRBJ2-1; TRBD1 matches 9 bases. The V gene end was trimmed by 6 bases and the J gene end by 2 bases; junction bases not matched to a gene: 5. Per germline, CDR1 SEHNR and CDR2 FQNEAQ (reference sequence). The CDR3 sequence is 15 residues long. As DNA, the CDR3 is TGTGCCAGCAGTCCCGGGACAGGGCCCTACAATGAGCAGTTCTTC. Translation gives CASSPGTGPYNEQFF.

This rearrangement joins TRBV7-9 to TRBJ1-6; D ambiguous. V lost 2 bases and J lost 5, with 4 bases in between. The CDR3 sequence is 13 residues long. Germline V gene data show CDR1 as SEHNR and CDR2 as FQNEAQ (reference sequence). Here the CDR3 DNA reads TGTGCCAGCAGCTTACAGGATAATTCACCCCTCCACTTT. This encodes CASSLQDNSPLHF.

The rearrangement joins TRBV27 to TRBJ2-1; a possible D gene is TRBD1 (6 bases). Looked up from germline, CDR1 is MNHEY and CDR2 is SMNVEV (reference sequence). V dropped 5 bases and J dropped 3 bases, with 17 bases sitting between them. The CDR3 covers 16 residues. For the CDR3, the DNA is TGTGCCAGCAGTCGGAACAGGGTGAGTGGCTACAATGAGCAGTTCTTC. Residues: CASSRNRVSGYNEQFF.

The CDR3, as DNA: TGTGCCAGCAGTTACTCATACAGGAACACAGATACGCAGTATTTT. Translated, it gives CASSYSYRNTDTQYF. This rearrangement joins TRBV6-5 to TRBJ2-3, with D possibly TRBD1 on 5 matching bases. The CDR3 totals 15 residues. Germline V CDR1 and CDR2: MNHEY, SVGAGI. The germline V and J ends were trimmed by 0 bases and 2 bases, with 9 bases remaining between them.